The 30 T cell receptor beta chains given below trace back to one sample, sequenced in a study of tissue T cells after allogeneic stem cell transplantation. Some clones are missing from TCRdb's copy, which holds only in-frame ones; the method was immunoSEQ multiplex PCR. The top ten hold 7.5% to 9.5% of the sample, which has about 8,200 clones, 35% to 55% seen once. Sample time point: mouse harvest day 7 after allogeneic transplant. Each mouse received 10^7 T-cell-depleted marrow cells plus 10^6 splenic CD5+ T cells by tail vein. The sample comprised gut tissue. These receptors came from a female BALB/c mouse given C57BL/6 T cells with graft-versus-host disease after an allogeneic hematopoietic cell transplant.

A few counts support this clone. Germline and genes here are mouse. The CDR3 goes on 1 residue after the read ends, and that part is filled in from the germline J gene. The genes are TRBV13-1 and TRBJ1-4, with 9 bases aligning to TRBD1. V was clipped by 5 bases and J by 8 bases; unmatched bases: 7. Germline V lookup: CDR1 NSHNY, CDR2 SYGAGN. There are 14 residues in the CDR3. The CDR3 reads CASSPGQGRERLFF. The covered CDR3 bases are TGTGCCAGCAGCCCCGGACAGGGGAGGGAAAGATTATTT.

To note about this clone: The germline and genes are mouse ones. The read ends 1 residue shy of where the CDR3 ends; the end is completed using the germline J gene. The rearrangement uses TRBV23 and TRBJ2-3; TRBD1, as called in the table, went unchecked against the DNA. The CDR3 length is 14 residues. Germline assignment: CDR1 KGHTA and CDR2 FQNQQP. CDR3 sequence reads: CSSSQTTSAETLYF. The sequenced part of the CDR3 DNA is TGCTCCAGCAGTCAGACAACTAGTGCAGAAACGCTGTAT.

This clone was counted a few times. Germline and genes here are mouse. The sequence runs out 1 residue before the end of the CDR3; the remainder is reconstructed from the germline J gene. The chain recombines TRBV3 with TRBJ1-5; D is unclear. V was trimmed by 3 bases and J by 1 base, leaving 7 bases between them. The CDR3 consists of 14 residues. The germline V gene has CDR1 SNHLY and CDR2 FYNGKV (reference sequence). The sequenced CDR3 bases are TGTGCCAGCAGCTTCGTCAAAAACAACCAGGCTCCGCTT. This encodes CASSFVKNNQAPL. The entire CDR3 reads CASSFVKNNQAPLF.

This clone was seen more than once but under ten times. The gene symbols are mouse symbols. The read falls 1 residue short of the CDR3 end, and the missing part is taken from the germline J gene. V gene TRBV2 combines with J gene TRBJ1-4; D is perhaps TRBD1 (6 bases). This CDR3 has 15 residues. The germline V gene encodes CDR1 LGHNA and CDR2 YSYQKL. Trimming stripped 2 bases from V and 2 bases from J, with 9 bases between. This CDR3 is CASSQWQGSNERLFF. CDR3 DNA, as far as it was read: TGTGCCAGCAGCCAATGGCAGGGGTCCAACGAAAGATTATTT.

With respect to this clone: These gene names are mouse names. The read falls 1 residue short of the CDR3 end, and the missing part is taken from the germline J gene. The V call is TRBV26, the J call TRBJ1-1; TRBD1 aligns across 8 bases. With V trimmed by 2 bases and J by 8 bases, 1 base remained unmatched. Germline CDR1 reads KGHPV; CDR2 reads FQNQEV (reference sequence). The CDR3 contains 12 residues. CDR3 DNA (partial): TGTGCCAGCAGTCTGGGACAGGGTGAAGTCTTC. Translation: CASSLGQGEVF. The full CDR3 protein reads CASSLGQGEVFF.

Worth noting for this clone: Each gene name is a mouse one. Sequencing ends 1 residue short of the CDR3 end; the germline J gene provides the rest. The V call is TRBV23, the J call TRBJ2-1; TRBD2 was called by the table and not checked on the DNA. Germline-derived CDR1 and CDR2 are KGHTA and FQNQQP. CDR3 length equals 16 residues. CDR3 DNA, as far as it was read: TGCTCCAGCAGTCAAGGGACTGGGGGGAACTATGCTGAGCAGTTC. The encoded protein is CSSSQGTGGNYAEQF. In full, the CDR3 is CSSSQGTGGNYAEQFF.

This clone has just a few counts. Gene and germline names: mouse. The CDR3 end falls 1 residue outside the read, so it is completed with the germline J gene. The chain has TRBV19 and TRBJ2-4; tentative D call: TRBD2 (7 bases). The CDR3 is 13 residues long. The ends were cut back, 4 bases at V and 6 bases at J, with 12 bases in the middle. Germline CDR1 and CDR2: FNHDT and SITEND (reference sequence). The chain's CDR3 is CASSEGGGNTLYF. CDR3 DNA, as far as it was read: TGTGCCAGCAGTGAAGGGGGGGGGAACACCTTGTAC.

Of note for this clone: Genes and germline are mouse. The read ends 1 residue early relative to the CDR3; the germline J gene fills the gap. The J gene is TRBJ2-2, the V gene TRBV26; D is perhaps TRBD1 (6 bases). Deletions cut 2 bases from V and 1 base from J, with 8 bases between. Germline V CDR1 and CDR2: KGHPV, FQNQEV (reference sequence). The CDR3 extends over 15 amino acids. The CDR3 DNA, read in part, is TGTGCCAGCAGTCTGGGACAGCAAAACACCGGGCAGCTCTAC. As protein: CASSLGQQNTGQLY. The full CDR3 sequence reads CASSLGQQNTGQLYF.

Comment on this clone: Mouse gene names and germline throughout. Read sequence stops 1 residue before the CDR3 end, and the germline J gene provides the missing end. The J gene is TRBJ1-4, the V gene TRBV3, with D possibly TRBD1 on 5 matching bases. Germline V gene sequence: CDR1 SNHLY, CDR2 FYNGKV (reference sequence). The V and J ends lost 4 bases and 3 bases respectively, with 6 bases between them. This CDR3 contains 13 residues. The chain's CDR3 is CASSSTANERLFF. The CDR3 bases that were read are TGTGCCAGCAGCTCGACAGCCAACGAAAGATTATTT.

On this clone itself: Genes here carry mouse names. The DNA ends 1 residue before the CDR3 does, and the rest of the CDR3 is filled in from the germline J gene. V gene TRBV13-2 combines with J gene TRBJ2-1; D remains ambiguous. Germline values: CDR1 NNHNN, CDR2 SYGAGS (reference sequence). The CDR3 is made up of 11 amino acids. V lost 2 bases and J 10 bases, leaving 7 bases between the germline ends. The CDR3 here is CASGEGCEQFF. Partial CDR3 DNA: TGTGCCAGCGGTGAGGGGTGCGAGCAGTTC.

This clone was observed a few times. Mouse gene names apply. The read terminates 1 residue before the CDR3 end, so the remaining end is supplied by the germline J gene. The rearrangement joins TRBV1 to TRBJ2-1; 10 bases agree with TRBD1. Trimming took 3 bases from V and 4 from J; bases not matched to a gene: 3. Per germline, CDR1 NSQYPW and CDR2 LRSPGD (reference sequence). The CDR3 extends over 15 amino acids. CDR3 DNA, as far as it was read: TGCACCTGCAGTGCTCGGGACAGGGGATATGCTGAGCAGTTC. Amino acids: CTCSARDRGYAEQF. The whole CDR3 protein is CTCSARDRGYAEQFF.

Concerning this clone: Each gene name is a mouse one. The read comes to an end 1 residue before the CDR3 does, leaving the germline J gene to fill in the end. The chain carries TRBV19 and TRBJ2-1, with TRBD1 matching 9 bases. Germline V CDR1 and CDR2: FNHDT, SITEND (reference sequence). Losses at the gene ends were 4 bases for V and 3 bases for J; bases not matched to a gene: 8. CDR3 length equals 16 residues. CDR3 residues: CASSPSDRGFYAEQFF. The sequenced CDR3 bases are TGTGCCAGCAGTCCCTCGGACAGGGGTTTCTATGCTGAGCAGTTC.

Comments on this clone: Gene and germline names: mouse. The CDR3 end is not reached by the read, which stops 1 residue before it; the germline J gene fills it in. The chain joins TRBV31 to TRBJ2-5, with D maybe TRBD2 (6 bases). The germline CDR1 and CDR2 sequences are GKSSPN and SITVG. The V and J ends lost 0 bases and 4 bases respectively, with 8 bases between them. CDR3 length: 13 amino acids. The CDR3: CAWSLPGEDTQYF. Partial CDR3 DNA: TGTGCCTGGAGTCTCCCTGGGGAAGACACCCAGTAC.

About this clone: The germline and genes are mouse ones. The sequence runs out 1 residue before the end of the CDR3; the remainder is reconstructed from the germline J gene. The gene calls are TRBV1 and TRBJ2-7; TRBD2 matches at 10 bases. Per germline, CDR1 NSQYPW and CDR2 LRSPGD (reference sequence). The CDR3 loop spans 14 amino acids. V shed 5 bases, J shed 1 base, and the junction held 2 bases outside the gene matches. The CDR3 reads CTCSPDWGSYEQYF. The CDR3 bases that were read are TGCACCTGCAGTCCGGACTGGGGGTCCTATGAACAGTAC.

A word on this clone: Mouse germline and gene names are used. The read finishes 1 residue shy of the CDR3 end, and the germline J gene is used to complete it. The chain employs TRBV26 and TRBJ1-3; TRBD1 is a possible D gene (5 bases). The germline CDR1 and CDR2 sequences are KGHPV and FQNQEV (reference sequence). This CDR3 contains 13 residues. V lost 8 bases and J lost 4, with 12 bases in between. The CDR3 sequence: CASLGGVGNTLYF. The DNA read from the CDR3 is TGTGCCAGCCTCGGGGGGGTGGGAAATACGCTCTAT. Full variable domain (missing parts from reference TRBV26 and TRBJ1-3): NSKVIQTPRYLVKGQGQKAKMRCIPEKGHPVVFWYQQNKNNEFKFLINFQNQEVLQQIDMTEKRFSAECPSNSPCSLEIQSSEAGDSALYLCASLGGVGNTLYFGEGSRLIVV.

This clone has a handful of counts. Mouse gene names apply. The read stops 1 residue short of the end of the CDR3; the missing end is completed from the germline J gene. The rearrangement joins TRBV19 to TRBJ2-2; the D gene is possibly TRBD1 (6 bases). Germline V CDR1 and CDR2: FNHDT, SITEND (reference sequence). This CDR3 region has 16 residues. Trimming shortened V by 3 bases and J by 2 bases, and 14 bases separated the two germline ends. Partial CDR3 DNA: TGTGCCAGCAGTAATCCCGGCCAGGGGAACACCGGGCAGCTCTAC. This encodes CASSNPGQGNTGQLY. From start to end, the CDR3 is CASSNPGQGNTGQLYF.

Worth noting for this clone: Gene and germline names: mouse. The CDR3 end is not reached by the read, which stops 1 residue before it; the germline J gene fills it in. The same CDR3 is also encoded by other DNA sequences in this sample. The chain combines TRBV1 with TRBJ1-1; 7 bases are a match to TRBD1. The CDR3 covers 14 residues. V lost 4 bases to trimming and J lost 1 base; unmatched junction nucleotides: 3. The germline CDR1 and CDR2 sequences are NSQYPW and LRSPGD (reference sequence). The CDR3 sequence: CTCSGRDRNTEVFF. The sequenced part of the CDR3 DNA is TGCACCTGCAGTGGCCGGGACAGAAACACAGAAGTCTTC. Together with reference TRBV1 and TRBJ1-1, the CDR3 gives the full variable domain: VTLLEQNPRWRLVPRGQAVNLRCILKNSQYPWMSWYQQDLQKQLQWLFTLRSPGDKEVKSLPGADYLATRVTDTELRLQVANMSQGRTLYCTCSGRDRNTEVFFGKGTRLTVV.

With regard to this clone: At one end the junction does not follow the germline gene, possibly because of a read error. Gene names are mouse gene names. The CDR3 is cut off 1 residue early in the read; its end comes from the germline J gene. At the DNA level, this CDR3 is encoded by other sequences in the same sample as well. The gene calls are TRBV16 and TRBJ2-3; 7 nucleotides match TRBD2. The CDR3 totals 15 residues. CDR1 and CDR2 from the germline V gene are SGHSA and FRNQAP. The CDR3 sequence: CASSFLGGGAETLYF. The part of the CDR3 DNA that was read is TGCGCAAGCAGCTTTTTGGGGGGTGGTGCAGAAACGCTGTAT. Complete variable domain (other parts from reference TRBV16 and TRBJ2-3): NAGVIQTPRHKVTGKGQEATLWCEPISGHSAVFWYRQTIVQGLEFLTYFRNQAPIDDSGMPKERFSAQMPNQSHSTLKIQSTQPQDSAVYLCASSFLGGGAETLYFGSGTRLTVL.

This clone was detected a few times. Mouse gene names and germline throughout. The DNA ends 1 residue before the CDR3 does, and the rest of the CDR3 is filled in from the germline J gene. V and J are TRBV20 and TRBJ2-7, with D possibly TRBD1 on 6 matching bases. Trimming shortened V by 3 bases and J by 4 bases, and 10 bases separated the two germline ends. Germline V gene data show CDR1 as GFQATS and CDR2 as STVNSAI. The CDR3 is 12 amino acids. The covered CDR3 bases are TGTGGTGCTAGTACAGGGAGGTATGAACAGTAC. This encodes CGASTGRYEQY. The entire CDR3 protein is CGASTGRYEQYF.

This clone was observed a handful of times. Gene names and germline match the mouse. The missing CDR3 end, 1 residue past where the read stops, is filled in from the germline J gene. The chain employs TRBV26 and TRBJ1-2, with no clear D. Germline V gives CDR1 KGHPV, CDR2 FQNQEV (reference sequence). The CDR3 covers 13 residues. V was trimmed by 3 bases and J by 0 bases, leaving 5 bases between them. Partial CDR3 DNA: TGTGCCAGCAGTCTCTGGGCAAACTCCGACTACACC. Translated: CASSLWANSDYT. The whole CDR3 protein is CASSLWANSDYTF.

On this clone: Gene names and germline match the mouse. The read ends 1 residue early relative to the CDR3; the germline J gene fills the gap. This chain connects TRBV26 to TRBJ2-2, with D unclear. The V gene lost 6 bases and the J gene lost 0 bases, with 5 bases spanning the gap. The CDR3 contains 13 residues. Germline lookup yields CDR1 KGHPV and CDR2 FQNQEV (reference sequence). The sequenced CDR3 bases are TGTGCCAGCAGACAGACAAACACCGGGCAGCTCTAC. Protein sequence: CASRQTNTGQLY. The full CDR3 reads CASRQTNTGQLYF.

A note on this clone: Genes here carry mouse names. The read falls 1 residue short of the CDR3 end, and the missing part is taken from the germline J gene. The genes are TRBV29 and TRBJ2-3; maybe TRBD2 (6 bases). V was clipped by 0 bases and J by 0 bases, with 10 bases between them. From germline, CDR1 is MSHET and CDR2 SYDVDS. This CDR3 comprises 16 residues. The CDR3 DNA, read in part, is TGTGCTAGCAGTTTATCCGGGGGGATTAGTGCAGAAACGCTGTAT. As protein: CASSLSGGISAETLY. The complete CDR3 reads CASSLSGGISAETLYF.

Concerning this clone itself: Gene names and germline refer to mouse. The read ends 1 residue shy of where the CDR3 ends; the end is completed using the germline J gene. Other DNA sequences in the same sample also yield this CDR3. The chain has TRBV26 and TRBJ1-1; D is unclear. Per germline, CDR1 KGHPV and CDR2 FQNQEV (reference sequence). Trimming took off 0 bases at V and 0 bases at J, with 2 bases between the two ends. This CDR3 is built from 13 residues. CDR3: CASSLSANTEVFF. The sequenced part of the CDR3 DNA is TGTGCCAGCAGTCTGTCAGCAAACACAGAAGTCTTC.

As for this clone: The genes and germline here are from mouse. The read is 1 residue too short to cover the CDR3 end, so that end is filled in from the germline J gene. This chain connects TRBV26 to TRBJ2-1; D is perhaps TRBD1 (5 bases). Per the germline V gene, CDR1 is KGHPV and CDR2 is FQNQEV (reference sequence). Deletions cut 3 bases from V and 1 base from J, with 7 bases between. The CDR3 has 14 amino acids. This chain's CDR3 is CASSLTGNYAEQFF. The DNA read from the CDR3 is TGTGCCAGCAGTCTTACAGGAAACTATGCTGAGCAGTTC.

This clone was counted a few times. The gene symbols are mouse symbols. The read ends 1 residue before the CDR3 terminus; that terminus is restored from the germline J gene. This chain connects TRBV26 to TRBJ1-5; the match to TRBD1 covers 12 bases. Germline values: CDR1 KGHPV, CDR2 FQNQEV (reference sequence). The V segment lost 3 bases and the J segment 6 bases; nucleotides outside the gene matches: 3. The length of the CDR3 is 15 residues. Incomplete CDR3 DNA: TGTGCCAGCAGTCTCGGGACAGGGGGCGGCCAGGCTCCGCTT. Residues: CASSLGTGGGQAPL. The complete CDR3 reads CASSLGTGGGQAPLF.

Concerning this clone itself: The genes and germline here are from mouse. The observed sequence ends 1 residue before the CDR3 terminus, with the missing tail filled in from the germline J gene. The gene calls are TRBV16 and TRBJ2-4; D unresolved. Germline CDR1 is SGHSA and CDR2 is FRNQAP. This CDR3 contains 14 residues. V was shortened by 1 base and J by 0 bases, with 5 bases between the two germline ends. The DNA read from the CDR3 is TGTGCAAGCAGCTTAGGGGGAAGTCAAAACACCTTGTAC. Its translation is CASSLGGSQNTLY. The CDR3 in full is CASSLGGSQNTLYF.

Regarding this clone: Any gene name here is a mouse gene name. The sequence runs out 1 residue before the end of the CDR3; the remainder is reconstructed from the germline J gene. The chain joins TRBV24 to TRBJ2-3; D perhaps matches TRBD1 (5 bases). The CDR3 extends over 14 amino acids. From germline, CDR1 is KGHTA and CDR2 FRNEEI. V was clipped by 2 bases and J by 1 base, with 7 bases between them. The DNA read from the CDR3 is TGTGCCAGCAGTCTGAGGGGATGTGCAGAAACGCTGTAT. Protein: CASSLRGCAETLY. The CDR3 in its entirety is CASSLRGCAETLYF.

This clone occurred once. Gene labels here are mouse ones. The read terminates 1 residue ahead of where the CDR3 ends, so the germline J gene completes it. The rearrangement joins TRBV3 to TRBJ2-4; 10 bases match TRBD2. Trimming cost V 4 bases and J 3 bases; bases outside gene matches: 7. Germline V gene sequence: CDR1 SNHLY, CDR2 FYNGKV (reference sequence). This CDR3 comprises 16 residues. CDR3 DNA, as far as it was read: TGTGCCAGCAGCTCCCCCTGGGGGGGCGCCCAAAACACCTTGTAC. It encodes CASSSPWGGAQNTLY. The whole CDR3 sequence reads CASSSPWGGAQNTLYF.

The sample holds one count of this clone. Mouse gene names apply. The CDR3 is cut off 1 residue early in the read; its end comes from the germline J gene. The chain uses TRBV3 and TRBJ2-4; 7 bases fit TRBD1. The CDR3 spans 14 residues. Looked up from germline, CDR1 is SNHLY and CDR2 is FYNGKV (reference sequence). With 3 bases clipped from V and 0 bases from J, the junction kept 0 bases outside the gene matches. The CDR3 reads CASSLGQSQNTLYF. The DNA read from the CDR3 is TGTGCCAGCAGCTTGGGACAGAGTCAAAACACCTTGTAC.

Concerning this clone: Gene names and germline match the mouse. The CDR3 end falls 1 residue outside the read, so it is completed with the germline J gene. This chain joins TRBV26 and TRBJ1-4; 9 nucleotides align to TRBD1. Germline V gene data show CDR1 as KGHPV and CDR2 as FQNQEV (reference sequence). The CDR3 consists of 13 residues. Trimming took 7 bases from V and 4 from J; bases not matched to a gene: 1. This CDR3 is CASTDRGNERLFF. The covered CDR3 bases are TGTGCCAGCACGGACAGGGGCAACGAAAGATTATTT. The whole variable domain, filled in from reference TRBV26 and TRBJ1-4, reads NSKVIQTPRYLVKGQGQKAKMRCIPEKGHPVVFWYQQNKNNEFKFLINFQNQEVLQQIDMTEKRFSAECPSNSPCSLEIQSSEAGDSALYLCASTDRGNERLFFGHGTKLSVL.